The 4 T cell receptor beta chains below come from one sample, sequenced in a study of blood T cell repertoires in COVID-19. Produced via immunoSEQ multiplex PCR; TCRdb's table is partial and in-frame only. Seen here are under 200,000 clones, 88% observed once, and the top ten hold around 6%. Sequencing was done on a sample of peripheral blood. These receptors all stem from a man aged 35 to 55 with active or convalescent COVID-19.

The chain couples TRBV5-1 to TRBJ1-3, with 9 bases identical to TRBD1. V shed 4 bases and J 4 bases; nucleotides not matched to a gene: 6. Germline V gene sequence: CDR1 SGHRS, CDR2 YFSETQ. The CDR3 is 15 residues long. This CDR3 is CASSVTGGSGNTIYF. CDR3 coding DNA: TGCGCCAGCAGCGTAACAGGGGGCTCGGGAAACACCATATATTTT.

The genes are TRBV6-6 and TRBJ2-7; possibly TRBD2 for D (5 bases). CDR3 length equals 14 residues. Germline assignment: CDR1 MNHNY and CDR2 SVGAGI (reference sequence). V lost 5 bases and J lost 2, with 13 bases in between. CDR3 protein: CASSPGGGTYEQYF. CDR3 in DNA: TGTGCCAGCAGTCCCGGAGGCGGCACCTACGAGCAGTACTTC.

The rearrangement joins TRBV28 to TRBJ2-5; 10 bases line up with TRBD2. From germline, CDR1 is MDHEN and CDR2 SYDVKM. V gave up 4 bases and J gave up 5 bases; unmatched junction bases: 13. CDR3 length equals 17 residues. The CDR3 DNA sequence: TGTGCCAGCAGTTCTCCTGGGGCTAGCGGGAGTGGGGAGACCCAGTACTTC. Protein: CASSSPGASGSGETQYF.

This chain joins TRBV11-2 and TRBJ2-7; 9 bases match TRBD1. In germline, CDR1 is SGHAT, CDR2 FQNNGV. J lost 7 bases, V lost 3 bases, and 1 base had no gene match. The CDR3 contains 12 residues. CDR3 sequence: CASSFGTGEQYF. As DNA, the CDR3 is TGTGCCAGCAGCTTCGGGACAGGGGAGCAGTACTTC. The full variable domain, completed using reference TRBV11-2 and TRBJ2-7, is EAGVAQSPRYKIIEKRQSVAFWCNPISGHATLYWYQQILGQGPKLLIQFQNNGVVDDSQLPKDRFSAERLKGVDSTLKIQPAKLEDSAVYLCASSFGTGEQYFGPGTRLTVT.